This entry describes one TCR beta chain. This sample was included in a study of blood T cell repertoires in COVID-19. Study context: Acute and convalescent COVID-19 samples came from the United States, Italy and Spain. T cells, B-cell-depleted T cells, or PBMCs provided the cDNA or gDNA that served as material.

Methods used by the authors: Amplification of reference gene primers was used by the study to estimate nucleated cell counts. Some clones are missing from TCRdb's copy, which holds only in-frame ones; the method was immunoSEQ multiplex PCR. The DNA was the basis for D and trimming; V, J and clone size are from that table. The data contain about 220,000 clones, roughly 81% of them singletons. This CDR3 has 15 residues. Germline loops: CDR1 MNHNY, CDR2 SVGAGI (reference sequence). The V gene lost 6 bases and the J gene lost 0 bases, with 13 bases spanning the gap. The source is a man over 45 who had recovered from COVID-19. Source material: peripheral blood. The chain recombines TRBV6-6 with TRBJ2-3, with D perhaps matching TRBD2 (6 bases). CDR3 protein: CASSNQGLSTDTQYF. In DNA, the CDR3 is TGTGCCAGCAGCAATCAGGGACTTAGCACAGATACGCAGTATTTT.